The clone carrying this T cell receptor beta chain was picked up a small number of times. The sample comes from a study of T-cell memory formation after mild COVID-19. TCRdb re-called the 5' RACE reads with MiXCR, one entry per CDR3 protein. The sample gives about 210,000 distinct CDR3 sequences, roughly 27% of which show up once; over 9.5% is in the top ten. The sample consisted of PBMCs or a T cell subset sorted from them (not recorded which). This TCR was recovered from an adult woman who had mild COVID-19 (a few samples of this study predate the infection). Cell type and time point are not known.

Here the CDR3 reads CASSLSGQGRVQPQHF. In nucleotides, the CDR3 is TGTGCCAGCAGCTTAAGTGGTCAGGGCAGGGTTCAGCCCCAGCATTTT. The chain recombines TRBV7-2 with TRBJ1-5; possible D gene TRBD1, 5 bases. The CDR3 has 16 residues. Trimming took 2 bases from V and 6 from J, leaving 17 bases between them. Germline loops: CDR1 SGHTA, CDR2 FQGNSA.